This T cell receptor (beta chain) originates from a study of T cell responses to AZD1222 COVID-19 vaccine. This CDR3 region has 16 residues. After removal of 2 bases from V and 8 bases from J, the junction contained 11 bases not matched to a gene. Germline CDR1 SGHRS, CDR2 YFSETQ. This table comes from immunoSEQ multiplex PCR, and its TCRdb copy is limited to in-frame clones, with some not included. The repertoire holds roughly 100,000 clones, with roughly 91% as singletons. V and J are TRBV5-1 and TRBJ2-1; 9 positions agree with TRBD1. The sample was peripheral blood, taken on day 0 of AZD1222 vaccination. This TCR derives from an adult in good health. CDR3 protein: CASSFGPGTGLDEQFF. The CDR3 DNA reads as TGCGCCAGCAGCTTCGGTCCCGGGACAGGGCTCGATGAGCAGTTCTTC.